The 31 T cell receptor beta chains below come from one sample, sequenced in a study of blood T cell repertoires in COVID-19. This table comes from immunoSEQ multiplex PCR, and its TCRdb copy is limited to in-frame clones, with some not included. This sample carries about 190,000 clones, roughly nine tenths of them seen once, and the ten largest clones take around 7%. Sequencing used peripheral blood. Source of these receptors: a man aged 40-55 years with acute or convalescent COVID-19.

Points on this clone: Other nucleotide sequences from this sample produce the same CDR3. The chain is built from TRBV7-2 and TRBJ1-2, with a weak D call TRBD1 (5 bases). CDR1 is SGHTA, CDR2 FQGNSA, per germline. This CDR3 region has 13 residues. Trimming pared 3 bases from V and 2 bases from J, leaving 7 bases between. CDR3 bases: TGTGCCAGCAGCTTCGACAGAAACTATGGCTACACCTTC. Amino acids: CASSFDRNYGYTF.

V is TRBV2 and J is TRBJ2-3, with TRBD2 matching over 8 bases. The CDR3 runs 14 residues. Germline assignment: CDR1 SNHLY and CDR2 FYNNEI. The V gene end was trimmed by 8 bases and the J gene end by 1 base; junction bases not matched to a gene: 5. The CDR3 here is CASAPGGRTDTQYF. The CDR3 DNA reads TGTGCCAGCGCCCCGGGGGGGCGCACAGATACGCAGTATTTT.

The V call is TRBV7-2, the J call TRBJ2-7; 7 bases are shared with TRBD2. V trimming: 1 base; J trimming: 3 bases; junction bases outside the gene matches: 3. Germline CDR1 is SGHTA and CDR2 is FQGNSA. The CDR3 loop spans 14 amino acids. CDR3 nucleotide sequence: TGTGCCAGCAGCTTAGGGCGGGGGAGCTACGAGCAGTACTTC. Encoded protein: CASSLGRGSYEQYF.

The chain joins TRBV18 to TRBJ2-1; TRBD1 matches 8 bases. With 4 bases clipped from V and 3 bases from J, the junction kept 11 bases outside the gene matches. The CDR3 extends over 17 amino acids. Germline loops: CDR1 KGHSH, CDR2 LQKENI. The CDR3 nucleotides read TGTGCCAGCTCACGGCGACAGGGGAGGACCGTCTACAATGAGCAGTTCTTC. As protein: CASSRRQGRTVYNEQFF. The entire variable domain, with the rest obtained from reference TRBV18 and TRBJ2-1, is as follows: NAGVMQNPRHLVRRRGQEARLRCSPMKGHSHVYWYRQLPEEGLKFMVYLQKENIIDESGMPKERFSAEFPKEGPSILRIQQVVRGDSAAYFCASSRRQGRTVYNEQFFGPGTRLTVL.

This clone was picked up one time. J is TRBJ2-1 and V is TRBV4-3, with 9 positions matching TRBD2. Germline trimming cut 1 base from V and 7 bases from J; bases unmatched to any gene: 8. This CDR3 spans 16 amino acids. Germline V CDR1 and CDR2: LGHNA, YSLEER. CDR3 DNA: TGCGCCAGCAGCCAAGCGGCAGCGGGGGGTTGGAATGAGCAGTTCTTC. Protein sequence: CASSQAAAGGWNEQFF.

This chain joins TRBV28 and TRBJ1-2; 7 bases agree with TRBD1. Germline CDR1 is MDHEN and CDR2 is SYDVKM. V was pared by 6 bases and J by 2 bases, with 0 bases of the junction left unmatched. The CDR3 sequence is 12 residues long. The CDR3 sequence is CASRDRNYGYTF. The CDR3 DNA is TGTGCCAGCAGGGACAGGAACTATGGCTACACCTTC.

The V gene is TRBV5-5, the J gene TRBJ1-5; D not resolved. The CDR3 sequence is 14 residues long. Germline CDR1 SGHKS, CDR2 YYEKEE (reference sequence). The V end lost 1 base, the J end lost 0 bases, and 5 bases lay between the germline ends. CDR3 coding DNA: TGTGCCAGCAGCTTGCAGATTAGCAATCAGCCCCAGCATTTT. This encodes CASSLQISNQPQHF.

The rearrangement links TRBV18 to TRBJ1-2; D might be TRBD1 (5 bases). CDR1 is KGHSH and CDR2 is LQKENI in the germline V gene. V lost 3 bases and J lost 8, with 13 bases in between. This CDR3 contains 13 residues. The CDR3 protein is CASSPRQPEGYTF. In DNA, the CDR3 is TGTGCCAGCTCACCGCGACAGCCGGAGGGCTACACCTTC.

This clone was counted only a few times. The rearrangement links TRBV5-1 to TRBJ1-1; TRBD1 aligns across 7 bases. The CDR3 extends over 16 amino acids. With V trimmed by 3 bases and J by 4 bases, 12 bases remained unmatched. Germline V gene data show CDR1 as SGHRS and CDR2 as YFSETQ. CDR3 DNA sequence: TGCGCCAGCAGCTGGGGTCCGACAGGGAAGAGCACTGAAGCTTTCTTT. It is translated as CASSWGPTGKSTEAFF.

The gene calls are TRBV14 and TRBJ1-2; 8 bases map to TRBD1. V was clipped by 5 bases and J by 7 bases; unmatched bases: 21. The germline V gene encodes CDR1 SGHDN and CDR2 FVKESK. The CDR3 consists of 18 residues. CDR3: CASSWVGRDRSFVCGYTF. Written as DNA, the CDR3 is TGTGCCAGCAGCTGGGTTGGCCGGGACAGGTCGTTTGTTTGTGGCTACACCTTC.

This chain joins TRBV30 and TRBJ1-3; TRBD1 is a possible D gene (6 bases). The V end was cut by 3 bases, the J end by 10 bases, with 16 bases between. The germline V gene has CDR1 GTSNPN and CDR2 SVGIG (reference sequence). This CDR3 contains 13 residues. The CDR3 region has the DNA TGTGCCTGGAGGTTCAGGGGCGCCTCGACCATATATTTT. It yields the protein CAWRFRGASTIYF.

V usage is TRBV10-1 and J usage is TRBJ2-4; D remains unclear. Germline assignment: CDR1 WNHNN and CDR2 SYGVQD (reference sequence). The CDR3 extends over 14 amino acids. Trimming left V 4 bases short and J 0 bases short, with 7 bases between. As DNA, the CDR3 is TGCGCCAGCAGTGCAGTCCCAGCCAAAAACATTCAGTACTTC. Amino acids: CASSAVPAKNIQYF.

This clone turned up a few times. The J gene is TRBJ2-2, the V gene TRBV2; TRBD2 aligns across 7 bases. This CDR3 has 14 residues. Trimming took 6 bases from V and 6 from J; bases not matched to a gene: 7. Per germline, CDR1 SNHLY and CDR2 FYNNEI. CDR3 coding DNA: TGTGCCAGCAGCTGGGGGGGTGAACCCGGGGAGCTGTTTTTT. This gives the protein CASSWGGEPGELFF.

This CDR3 is CASSDQGTGVYEQYF. CDR3 DNA: TGTGCCAGCAGTGATCAAGGGACAGGGGTCTACGAGCAGTACTTC. The chain employs TRBV6-1 and TRBJ2-7; TRBD1 aligns across 10 bases. V trimming: 3 bases; J trimming: 3 bases; junction bases outside the gene matches: 5. This CDR3 contains 15 residues. Germline values: CDR1 MNHNS, CDR2 SASEGT.

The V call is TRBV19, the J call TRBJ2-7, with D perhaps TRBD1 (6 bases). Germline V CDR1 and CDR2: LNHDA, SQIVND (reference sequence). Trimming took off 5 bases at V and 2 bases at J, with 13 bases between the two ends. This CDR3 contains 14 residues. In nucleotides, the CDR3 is TGTGCCAGTAGTCCTTTACAGGGAACCTACGAGCAGTACTTC. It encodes CASSPLQGTYEQYF.

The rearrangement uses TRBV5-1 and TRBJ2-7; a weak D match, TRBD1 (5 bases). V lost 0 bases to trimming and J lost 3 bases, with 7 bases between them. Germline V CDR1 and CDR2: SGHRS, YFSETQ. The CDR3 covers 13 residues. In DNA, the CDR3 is TGCGCCAGCAGCTTGGGACAGTACTACGAGCAGTACTTC. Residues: CASSLGQYYEQYF.

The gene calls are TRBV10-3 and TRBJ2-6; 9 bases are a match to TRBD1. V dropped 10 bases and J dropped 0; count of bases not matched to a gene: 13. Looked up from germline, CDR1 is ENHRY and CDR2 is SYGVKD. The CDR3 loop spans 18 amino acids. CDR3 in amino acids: CATTPAGTGSSGANVLTF. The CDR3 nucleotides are TGTGCCACCACACCGGCAGGGACAGGGAGCTCTGGGGCCAACGTCCTGACTTTC.

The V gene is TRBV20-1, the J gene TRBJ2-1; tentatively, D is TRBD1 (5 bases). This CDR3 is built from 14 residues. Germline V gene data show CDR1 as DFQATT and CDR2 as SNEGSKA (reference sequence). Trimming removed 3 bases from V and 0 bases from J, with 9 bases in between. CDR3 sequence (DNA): TGCAGTGCTAGTTGGCAGGGCTCCTACAATGAGCAGTTCTTC. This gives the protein CSASWQGSYNEQFF.

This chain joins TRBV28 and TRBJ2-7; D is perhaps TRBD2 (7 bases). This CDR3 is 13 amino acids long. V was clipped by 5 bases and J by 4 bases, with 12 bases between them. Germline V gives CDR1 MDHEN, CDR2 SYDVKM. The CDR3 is CASSPGGGYEQYF. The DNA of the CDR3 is TGTGCCAGCAGTCCGGGGGGCGGGTACGAGCAGTACTTC.

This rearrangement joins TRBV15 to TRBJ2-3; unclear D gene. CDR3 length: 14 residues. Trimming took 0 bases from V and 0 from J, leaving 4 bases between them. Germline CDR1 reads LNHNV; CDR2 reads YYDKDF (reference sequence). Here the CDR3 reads CATSRERSTDTQYF. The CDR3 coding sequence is TGTGCCACCAGCAGAGAGAGGAGCACAGATACGCAGTATTTT.

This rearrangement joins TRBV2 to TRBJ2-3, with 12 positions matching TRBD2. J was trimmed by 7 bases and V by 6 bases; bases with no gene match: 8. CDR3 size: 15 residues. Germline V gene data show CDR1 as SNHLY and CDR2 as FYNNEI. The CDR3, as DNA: TGTGCCAGCAGCCCAACTAGCGGGGGGTCGAATACGCAGTATTTT. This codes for CASSPTSGGSNTQYF. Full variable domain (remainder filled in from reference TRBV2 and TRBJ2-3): EPEVTQTPSHQVTQMGQEVILRCVPISNHLYFYWYRQILGQKVEFLVSFYNNEISEKSEIFDDQFSVERPDGSNFTLKIRSTKLEDSAMYFCASSPTSGGSNTQYFGPGTRLTVL.

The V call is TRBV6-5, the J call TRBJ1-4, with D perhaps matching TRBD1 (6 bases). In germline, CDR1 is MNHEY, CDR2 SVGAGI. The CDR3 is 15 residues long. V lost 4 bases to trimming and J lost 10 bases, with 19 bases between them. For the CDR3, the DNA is TGTGCCAGCAGTTTAGAACAGGGAATATTCCGAAAACTGTTTTTT. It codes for CASSLEQGIFRKLFF.

CDR3 sequence (DNA): TGTGCCACCAGTGAAGTGCGGGGCGCAAAGGCAGATACGCAGTATTTT. Encoded protein: CATSEVRGAKADTQYF. This chain links TRBV24-1 with TRBJ2-3; D is possibly TRBD2 (6 bases). CDR1 KGHDR and CDR2 SFDVKD come from the germline V gene. The V gene lost 4 bases and the J gene lost 4 bases, with 17 bases spanning the gap. CDR3 size: 16 residues.

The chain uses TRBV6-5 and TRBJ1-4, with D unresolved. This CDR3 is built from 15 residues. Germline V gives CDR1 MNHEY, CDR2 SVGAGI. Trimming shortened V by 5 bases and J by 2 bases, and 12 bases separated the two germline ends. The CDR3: CASSLLQATNEKLFF. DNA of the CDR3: TGTGCCAGCAGTCTTCTACAAGCGACTAATGAAAAACTGTTTTTT.

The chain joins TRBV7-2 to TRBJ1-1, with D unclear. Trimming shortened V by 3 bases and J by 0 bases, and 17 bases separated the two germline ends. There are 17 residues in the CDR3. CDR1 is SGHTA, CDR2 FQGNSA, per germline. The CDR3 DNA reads TGTGCCAGCAGCTTCCCCTTAGGTGGAGGGATGAACACTGAAGCTTTCTTT. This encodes CASSFPLGGGMNTEAFF.

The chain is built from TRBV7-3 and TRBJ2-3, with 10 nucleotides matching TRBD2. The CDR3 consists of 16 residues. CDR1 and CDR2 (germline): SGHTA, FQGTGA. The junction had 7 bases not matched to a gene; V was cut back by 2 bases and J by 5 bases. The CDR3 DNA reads TGTGCCAGCAGCTTACTAGCGGGGGAGTCCGGAGATACGCAGTATTTT. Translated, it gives CASSLLAGESGDTQYF.

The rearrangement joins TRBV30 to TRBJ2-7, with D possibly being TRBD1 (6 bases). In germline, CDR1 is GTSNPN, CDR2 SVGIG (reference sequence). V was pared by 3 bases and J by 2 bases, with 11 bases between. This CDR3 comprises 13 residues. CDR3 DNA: TGTGCCTGGAGCTCAGGGGTAACCTACGAGCAGTACTTC. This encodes CAWSSGVTYEQYF.

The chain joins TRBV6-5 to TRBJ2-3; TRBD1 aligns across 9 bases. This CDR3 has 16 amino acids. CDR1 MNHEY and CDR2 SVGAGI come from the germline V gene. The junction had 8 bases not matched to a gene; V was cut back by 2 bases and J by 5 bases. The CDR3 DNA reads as TGTGCCAGCAGTTACGGGGACAGGGAGGGTGGAGATACGCAGTATTTT. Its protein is CASSYGDREGGDTQYF.

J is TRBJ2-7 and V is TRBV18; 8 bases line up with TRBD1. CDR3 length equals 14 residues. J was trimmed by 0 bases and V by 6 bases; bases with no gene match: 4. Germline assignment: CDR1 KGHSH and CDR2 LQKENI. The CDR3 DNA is TGTGCCAGCTCTTTGACAGGGGCCTCCTACGAGCAGTACTTC. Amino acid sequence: CASSLTGASYEQYF.

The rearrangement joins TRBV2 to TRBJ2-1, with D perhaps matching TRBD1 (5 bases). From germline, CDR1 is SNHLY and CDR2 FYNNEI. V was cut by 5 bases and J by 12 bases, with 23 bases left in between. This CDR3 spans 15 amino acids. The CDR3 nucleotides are TGTGCCAGCAGTCTGGACATCAGGTTTAGTTCTGGGCAGTTCTTC. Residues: CASSLDIRFSSGQFF.

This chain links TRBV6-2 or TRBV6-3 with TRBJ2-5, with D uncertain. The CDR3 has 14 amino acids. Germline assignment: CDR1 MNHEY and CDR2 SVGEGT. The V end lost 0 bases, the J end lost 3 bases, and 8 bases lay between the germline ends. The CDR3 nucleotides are TGTGCCAGCAGTTACTCTGGGCCGAAAGAGACCCAGTACTTC. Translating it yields CASSYSGPKETQYF.